This T cell receptor (beta chain) is drawn from a study of T-cell memory formation after mild COVID-19. TCRalpha and TCRbeta libraries used 5'RACE with constant-segment primers and UMIs. TCRdb recomputed calls from the 5' RACE reads with MiXCR, one row per CDR3 protein. The sample lists about 450,000 distinct CDR3 sequences, around 22% occurring once. The germline gives CDR1 SGHRS, CDR2 YFSETQ. V lost 3 bases, J lost 1 base, and 10 bases lay in between. This CDR3 is built from 14 residues. This clonotype came up many times. The chain carries TRBV5-1 and TRBJ1-1, with TRBD1 as a possible D gene (5 bases). This TCR was recovered from an adult woman who had mild COVID-19 (a few samples of this study predate the infection). Cell type and time point are not known. The material sequenced was PBMCs or a T cell subset sorted from them (not recorded which). The DNA for the CDR3 is TGCGCCAGCAGCTCGGCGCAGGGGAACACTGAAGCTTTCTTT. Translating it yields CASSSAQGNTEAFF.